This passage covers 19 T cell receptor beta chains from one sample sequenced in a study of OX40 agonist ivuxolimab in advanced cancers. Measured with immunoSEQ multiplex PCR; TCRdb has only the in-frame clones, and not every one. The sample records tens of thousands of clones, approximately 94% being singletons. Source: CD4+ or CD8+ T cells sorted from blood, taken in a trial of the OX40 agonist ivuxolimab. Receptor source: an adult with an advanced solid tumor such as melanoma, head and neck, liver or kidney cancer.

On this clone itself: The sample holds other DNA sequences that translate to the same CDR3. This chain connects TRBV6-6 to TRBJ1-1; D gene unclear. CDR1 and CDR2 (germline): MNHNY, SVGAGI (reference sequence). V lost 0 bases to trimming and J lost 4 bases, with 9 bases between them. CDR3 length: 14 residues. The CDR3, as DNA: TGTGCCAGCAGTTACTCTATTAGTGGCACTGAAGCTTTCTTT. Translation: CASSYSISGTEAFF.

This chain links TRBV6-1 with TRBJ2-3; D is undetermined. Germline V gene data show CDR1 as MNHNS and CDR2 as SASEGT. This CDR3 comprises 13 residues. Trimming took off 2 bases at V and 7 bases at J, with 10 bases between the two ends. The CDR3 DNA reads TGTGCCAGCAGTGAAACGGGCGGATATACGCAGTATTTT. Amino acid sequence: CASSETGGYTQYF.

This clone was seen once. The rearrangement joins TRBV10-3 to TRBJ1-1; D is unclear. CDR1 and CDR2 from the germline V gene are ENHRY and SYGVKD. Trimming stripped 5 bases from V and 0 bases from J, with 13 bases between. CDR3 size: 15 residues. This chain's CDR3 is CAISSVTGMNTEAFF. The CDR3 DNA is TGTGCCATCAGTTCGGTCACGGGGATGAACACTGAAGCTTTCTTT.

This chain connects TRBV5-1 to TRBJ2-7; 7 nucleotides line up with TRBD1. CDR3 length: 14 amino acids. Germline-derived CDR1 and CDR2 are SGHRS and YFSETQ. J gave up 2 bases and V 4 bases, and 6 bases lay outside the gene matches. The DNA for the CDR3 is TGCGCCAGCAGCCAATGGACAGGACCCTACGAGCAGTACTTC. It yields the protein CASSQWTGPYEQYF.

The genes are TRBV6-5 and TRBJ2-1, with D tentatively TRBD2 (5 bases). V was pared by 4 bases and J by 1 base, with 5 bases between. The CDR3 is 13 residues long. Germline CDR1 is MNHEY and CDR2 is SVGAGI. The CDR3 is CASSSGSYNEQFF. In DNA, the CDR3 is TGTGCCAGCAGTTCGGGATCCTACAATGAGCAGTTCTTC.

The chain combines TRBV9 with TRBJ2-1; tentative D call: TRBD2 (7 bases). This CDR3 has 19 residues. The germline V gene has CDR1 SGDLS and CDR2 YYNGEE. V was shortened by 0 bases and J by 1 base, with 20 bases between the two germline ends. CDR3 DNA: TGTGCCAGCAGCGTAGGGGCGGGGGCCAACTCAAGATCCTACAATGAGCAGTTCTTC. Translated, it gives CASSVGAGANSRSYNEQFF.

The CDR3 nucleotides read TGTGCCAGCAGCTTAGATCTTGTAGCGGGACCCACAGATACGCAGTATTTT. It specifies CASSLDLVAGPTDTQYF. The chain uses TRBV11-3 and TRBJ2-3, with 8 bases that match TRBD2. Unmatched junction bases numbered 7, after V lost 0 bases and J lost 2 bases. CDR1 and CDR2 (germline): SGHNT, YENEEA. There are 17 residues in the CDR3.

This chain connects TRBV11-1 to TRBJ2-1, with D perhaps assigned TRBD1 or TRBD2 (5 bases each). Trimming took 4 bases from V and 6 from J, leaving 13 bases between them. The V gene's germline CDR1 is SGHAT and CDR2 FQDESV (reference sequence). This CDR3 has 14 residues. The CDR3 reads CASSSEGWPNEQFF. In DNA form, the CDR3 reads TGTGCCAGCAGCTCTGAGGGGTGGCCCAATGAGCAGTTCTTC.

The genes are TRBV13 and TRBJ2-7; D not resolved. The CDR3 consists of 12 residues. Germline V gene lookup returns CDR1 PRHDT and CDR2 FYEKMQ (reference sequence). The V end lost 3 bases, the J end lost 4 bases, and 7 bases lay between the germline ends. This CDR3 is CASSFGRYEQYF. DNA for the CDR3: TGTGCCAGCAGCTTTGGCAGATACGAGCAGTACTTC.

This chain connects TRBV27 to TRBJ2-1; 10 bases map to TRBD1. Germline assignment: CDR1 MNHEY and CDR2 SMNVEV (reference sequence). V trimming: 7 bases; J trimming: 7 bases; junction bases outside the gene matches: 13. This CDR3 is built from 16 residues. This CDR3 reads CASTNNDRGLGNEQFF. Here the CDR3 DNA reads TGTGCCAGCACCAACAACGACAGGGGGCTCGGTAATGAGCAGTTCTTC.

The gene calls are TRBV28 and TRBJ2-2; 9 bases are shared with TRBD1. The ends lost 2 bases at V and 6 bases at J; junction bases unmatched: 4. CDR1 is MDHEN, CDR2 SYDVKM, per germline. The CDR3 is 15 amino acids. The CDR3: CASSLITGGSGELFF. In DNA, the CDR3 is TGTGCCAGCAGTTTAATAACAGGGGGCTCCGGGGAGCTGTTTTTT.

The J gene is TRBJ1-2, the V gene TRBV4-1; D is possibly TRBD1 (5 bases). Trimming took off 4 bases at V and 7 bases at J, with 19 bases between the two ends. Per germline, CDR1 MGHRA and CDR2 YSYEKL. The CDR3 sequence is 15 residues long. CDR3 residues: CASSRGEEAPIGYTF. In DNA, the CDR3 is TGCGCCAGCAGCCGGGGGGAGGAGGCCCCTATTGGCTACACCTTC.

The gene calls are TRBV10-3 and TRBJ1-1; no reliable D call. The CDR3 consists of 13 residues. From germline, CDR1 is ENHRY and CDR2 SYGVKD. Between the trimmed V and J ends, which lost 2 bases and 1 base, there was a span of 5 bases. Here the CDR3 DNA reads TGTGCCATCAGTGAGGGGCCGAACACTGAAGCTTTCTTT. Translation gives CAISEGPNTEAFF.

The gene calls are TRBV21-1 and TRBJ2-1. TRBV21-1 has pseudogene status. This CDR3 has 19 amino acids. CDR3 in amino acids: CASSKVPRRGVSTLTEQFF. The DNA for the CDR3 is TGTGCCAGCAGCAAAGTGCCGCGAAGGGGGGTGAGTACGCTAACTGAGCAGTTCTTC.

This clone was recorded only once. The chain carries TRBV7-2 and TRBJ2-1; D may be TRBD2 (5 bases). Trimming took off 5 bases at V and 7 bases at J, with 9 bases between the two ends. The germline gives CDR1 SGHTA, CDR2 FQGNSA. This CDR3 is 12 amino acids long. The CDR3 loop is CASSPEVNEQFF. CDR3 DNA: TGTGCCAGCAGCCCGGAGGTTAATGAGCAGTTCTTC.

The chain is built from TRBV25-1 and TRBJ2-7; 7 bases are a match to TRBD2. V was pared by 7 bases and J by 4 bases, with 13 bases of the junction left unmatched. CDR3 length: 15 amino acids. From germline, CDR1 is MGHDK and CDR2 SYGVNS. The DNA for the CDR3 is TGTGCCAGCACCGAAAGGGTGGGGGGGGGTTACGAGCAGTACTTC. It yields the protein CASTERVGGGYEQYF.

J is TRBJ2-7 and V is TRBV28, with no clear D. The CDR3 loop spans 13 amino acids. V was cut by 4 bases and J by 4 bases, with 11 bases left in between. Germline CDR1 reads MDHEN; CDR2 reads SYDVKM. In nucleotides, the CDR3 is TGTGCCAGCAGTTATACCGCCTTTTACGAGCAGTACTTC. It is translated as CASSYTAFYEQYF.

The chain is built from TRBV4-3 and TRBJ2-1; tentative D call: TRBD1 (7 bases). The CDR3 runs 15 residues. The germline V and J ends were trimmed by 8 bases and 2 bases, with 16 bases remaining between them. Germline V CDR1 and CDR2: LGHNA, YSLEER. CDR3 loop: CASATGRRTYNEQFF. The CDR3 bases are TGCGCCAGCGCGACAGGGAGGCGGACCTACAATGAGCAGTTCTTC.

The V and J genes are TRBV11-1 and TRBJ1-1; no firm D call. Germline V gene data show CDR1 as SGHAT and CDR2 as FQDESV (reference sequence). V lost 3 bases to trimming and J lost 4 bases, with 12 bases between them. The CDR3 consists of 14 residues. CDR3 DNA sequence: TGTGCCAGCAGCTTGTTCAAGTTCGGCACTGAAGCTTTCTTT. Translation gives CASSLFKFGTEAFF.